This T cell receptor (beta chain) was found in a study of T cells in Graves' hyperthyroidism and ophthalmopathy. This clonotype has a count of ten or more. Its antigen is as yet unknown. Amplification yielded TCR beta CDR3 regions, with RNA transcripts as the source. The TCR CDR3 first-round RT-PCR relied on the HTBI primer set. TCRdb itself ran the multiplex PCR reads through MiXCR, one entry per CDR3 protein. Of about 400,000 distinct CDR3 sequences listed, about 15% are singletons. General observations from the study: For ophthalmopathy, model prediction preceded onset by a median roughly 5.9 months.

V shed 4 bases and J 2 bases; nucleotides not matched to a gene: 3. This CDR3 is 14 amino acids long. The chain uses TRBV12-3 or TRBV12-4 and TRBJ2-3; 7 bases are shared with TRBD1. This TCR came from a woman in her thirties with Graves' hyperthyroidism. The sample taken for sequencing was blood. CDR3 region: CASSYGTVTDTQYF. In DNA form, the CDR3 reads TGTGCCAGCAGTTACGGGACAGTCACAGATACGCAGTATTTT.